The 11 T cell receptor beta chains presented below share a single source sample, sequenced in a study of blood T cells in healthy people across ages (dated by TCRdb to 2015 to 2017). Library method: 5' RACE. Sequencing was performed on an Illumina HiSeq 2500. The second PCR ran for about 6 to 12 cycles and used a J-beta primer mix along with a sample-barcoded 5' primer. Through fastp at Q25 and MiXCR, TCRdb rebuilt clones from the public reads, retaining in-frame beta chains. Under each unique CDR3 protein, matching rows form one entry showing the most common genes and DNA. The sample table records roughly 1.6 million distinct CDR3 sequences; 34% of these occur just once. The ten most abundant clones make up approximately 10% of the sample. Sequencing was carried out using blood. Every receptor here comes from a woman in her 30s in good health.

This clonotype occurred many times. The chain employs TRBV18 and TRBJ2-1; 8 bases are shared with TRBD2. CDR1 is KGHSH, CDR2 LQKENI, per germline. Losses at the gene ends were 8 bases for V and 5 bases for J; bases not matched to a gene: 11. The CDR3 contains 15 residues. The CDR3 DNA reads as TGTGCCAGCAGTCCCGGGCTAGCGGGTAACAATGAGCAGTTCTTC. Translated, it gives CASSPGLAGNNEQFF. The whole variable domain, remainder taken from reference TRBV18 and TRBJ2-1, is NAGVMQNPRHLVRRRGQEARLRCSPMKGHSHVYWYRQLPEEGLKFMVYLQKENIIDESGMPKERFSAEFPKEGPSILRIQQVVRGDSAAYFCASSPGLAGNNEQFFGPGTRLTVL.

Notes on this clonotype: The junction differs from germline at one of its ends, possibly a read error. V and J are TRBV28 and TRBJ2-5; 7 bases fit TRBD1. Germline V gene sequence: CDR1 MDHEN, CDR2 SYDVKM. CDR3 length: 14 amino acids. Written as DNA, the CDR3 is TGTGCCAGCATAACGGACAGGACGGGCGAGACCCGGTACTTC. Its translation: CASITDRTGETRYF.

This clonotype was seen only a few times. V gene TRBV13 combines with J gene TRBJ2-7; 10 positions match TRBD1. The CDR3 runs to 15 residues. Germline CDR1 PRHDT, CDR2 FYEKMQ (reference sequence). The junction had 3 bases not matched to a gene; V was cut back by 0 bases and J by 4 bases. The CDR3 DNA sequence: TGTGCCAGCAGCTTAGGGGGACAGGGGCAGTACGAGCAGTACTTC. Its translation is CASSLGGQGQYEQYF. Full variable domain (rest looked up from reference TRBV13 and TRBJ2-7): AAGVIQSPRHLIKEKRETATLKCYPIPRHDTVYWYQQGPGQDPQFLISFYEKMQSDKGSIPDRFSAQQFSDYHSELNMSSLELGDSALYFCASSLGGQGQYEQYFGPGTRLTVT.

The rearrangement joins TRBV5-6 to TRBJ1-2, with 7 bases lining up with TRBD1. After removal of 4 bases from V and 4 bases from J, the junction contained 4 bases not matched to a gene. This CDR3 has 13 residues. Per the germline V gene, CDR1 is SGHDT and CDR2 is YYEEEE. The CDR3 DNA reads as TGTGCCAGCAGCACCGGACAGGCCTATGGCTACACCTTC. Amino acid sequence: CASSTGQAYGYTF.

V gene TRBV6-6 combines with J gene TRBJ2-1; 8 bases fit TRBD2. The V segment lost 6 bases and the J segment 6 bases; nucleotides outside the gene matches: 10. The CDR3 is 15 residues long. CDR1 and CDR2 (germline): MNHNY, SVGAGI (reference sequence). The CDR3 sequence is CASRASGGDLNEQFF. The CDR3 DNA reads as TGTGCCAGCAGGGCAAGCGGGGGCGACCTCAATGAGCAGTTCTTC.

This clonotype was detected a few times. The J gene is TRBJ2-5, the V gene TRBV7-8; D is unclear. Trimming stripped 8 bases from V and 2 bases from J, with 12 bases between. Germline values: CDR1 SGHVS, CDR2 FQNEAQ. The CDR3 has 13 amino acids. CDR3: CASWARAQETQYF. The CDR3 DNA follows: TGTGCCAGCTGGGCAAGGGCTCAAGAGACCCAGTACTTC.

This clonotype was detected a few times. This chain connects TRBV20-1 to TRBJ2-1, with 9 bases lining up with TRBD1. The end of the DNA is better explained by TRBJ2-7, so the J call may be wrong. This CDR3 spans 11 amino acids. Germline CDR1 DFQATT, CDR2 SNEGSKA (reference sequence). The CDR3 DNA reads TGCAGTGCTGGACAGGGGAGAGAGCAGTACTTC. Translated, it gives CSAGQGREQYF.

The sample holds many counts of this clonotype. The rearrangement joins TRBV4-2 to TRBJ2-7; TRBD2 aligns across 13 bases. With 1 base clipped from V and 2 bases from J, the junction kept 8 bases outside the gene matches. CDR1 is LGHNA and CDR2 is YNFKEQ in the germline V gene. The CDR3 has 18 residues. The DNA of the CDR3 is TGTGCCAGCAGCCAAGTACTAGCGGGAGGGTCGAAAGCCTACGAGCAGTACTTC. It yields the protein CASSQVLAGGSKAYEQYF.

This clonotype showed up just a few times. This sequence joins TRBV3-1 and TRBJ1-1; TRBD1 aligns across 8 bases. The CDR3 spans 16 residues. Germline CDR1 and CDR2: LGHDT and YNNKEL (reference sequence). V trimming: 4 bases; J trimming: 0 bases; junction bases outside the gene matches: 7. CDR3 DNA sequence: TGTGCCAGCAGCCCCGATTGGACAGGGATGAACACTGAAGCTTTCTTT. Amino acid sequence: CASSPDWTGMNTEAFF.

This clonotype has a handful of counts. The V gene is TRBV13, the J gene TRBJ2-1; no clear D gene. The V gene's germline CDR1 is PRHDT and CDR2 FYEKMQ (reference sequence). The CDR3 has 15 residues. Trimming left V 6 bases short and J 8 bases short, with 20 bases between. CDR3 nucleotides: TGTGCCAGCAGTTTCGGAACAGCCAGGTGGGATGAGCAGTTCTTC. Residues: CASSFGTARWDEQFF.

A word on this clonotype: Since a much larger clone is just one base distant, this may be a read error. V usage is TRBV5-1 and J usage is TRBJ2-1; TRBD1 is a possible D gene (6 bases). The DNA matches TRBJ2-7 better at its end, which makes the J call doubtful. There are 12 residues in the CDR3. CDR1 and CDR2 from the germline V gene are SGHRS and YFSETQ. The CDR3 sequence: CASAGVFDEQYF. The CDR3 DNA follows: TGCGCCAGCGCAGGGGTTTTCGATGAGCAGTACTTC.